This record covers a single T cell receptor beta chain. This CDR3 spans 16 amino acids. Germline CDR1 LGHDT, CDR2 YNNKEL (reference sequence). The ends lost 5 bases at V and 2 bases at J; junction bases unmatched: 9. The entry originates in a study of control samples from healthy donors and cancer patients. This table comes from immunoSEQ multiplex PCR, and its TCRdb copy is limited to in-frame clones, with some not included. The sample consists of about 130,000 clones, around 92% of them appearing once. The sequence derives from a man at least 80 years old with head and neck cancer. The rearrangement uses TRBV3-1 (or the pseudogene TRBV3-2) and TRBJ1-3; 7 bases map to TRBD1. Material for sequencing was PBMCs. CDR3 nucleotide sequence: TGTGCCAGCAGCTCTACAGGGGAAGCTGCTGGAAACACCATATATTTT. It yields the protein CASSSTGEAAGNTIYF.